This TCR beta chain appears in the sequencing data of a study of cytomegalovirus exposure and HLA in healthy donors. At the level of the study: Among about 179 million T cells, an earlier analysis found roughly 100 million unique TCR beta sequences. Approximately 83 million unique TCRs from HLA-typed donors were held in an early data release. Study-level results: A later analysis found common viral pathogens apparently linked to several of the most significant clusters.

PCR primers comprised 60 Vbeta and 13 Jbeta primers. Assay used: immunoSEQ multiplex PCR; TCRdb lists only in-frame clones, some missing. The table shows around 200,000 clones, with 62% occurring only once. With respect to this clone: The target antigen is unknown.

CDR3 length: 14 amino acids. Trimming removed 5 bases at V and 7 bases at J, with 15 bases between. The germline gives CDR1 KGHSH, CDR2 LQKENI. This rearrangement joins TRBV18 to TRBJ1-5, with a weak D call TRBD1 (5 bases). The receptor comes from a man aged 35 to 55 in good health and CMV-seronegative. Material for sequencing was PBMCs. Here the CDR3 reads CASSSQESGQPQHF. Here the CDR3 DNA reads TGTGCCAGCTCATCACAGGAGAGCGGGCAGCCCCAGCATTTT. Looking up the rest from reference TRBV18 and TRBJ1-5 gives the full variable domain: NAGVMQNPRHLVRRRGQEARLRCSPMKGHSHVYWYRQLPEEGLKFMVYLQKENIIDESGMPKERFSAEFPKEGPSILRIQQVVRGDSAAYFCASSSQESGQPQHFGDGTRLSIL.